This TCR beta chain is from a study of cytomegalovirus exposure and HLA in healthy donors. CDR3 length: 17 residues. Germline V gives CDR1 LNHDA, CDR2 SQIVND (reference sequence). With 3 bases clipped from V and 3 bases from J, the junction kept 12 bases outside the gene matches. The PCR used 60 Vbeta and 13 Jbeta primers. The data were produced by immunoSEQ multiplex PCR, yet TCRdb's version contains in-frame clones alone and is incomplete. Its listing shows 140,000 or so clones. Broader study findings: The authors assumed roughly uniform sequencing depth across donors for presence/absence analyses. According to reports, the classifier identified cytomegalovirus status with high specificity and sensitivity.

To note about this clone: Its specificity is unknown.

The chain joins TRBV19 to TRBJ2-7, with TRBD1 matching 9 bases. Sample: PBMCs. The TCR was taken from a male donor in good health and CMV-seronegative. DNA for the CDR3: TGTGCCAGTAGTATTGTTCCCCCCGGGACAGGGCTCTACGAGCAGTACTTC. It codes for CASSIVPPGTGLYEQYF. Supplemented by reference TRBV19 and TRBJ2-7, the full variable domain reads DGGITQSPKYLFRKEGQNVTLSCEQNLNHDAMYWYRQDPGQGLRLIYYSQIVNDFQKGDIAEGYSVSREKKESFPLTVTSAQKNPTAFYLCASSIVPPGTGLYEQYFGPGTRLTVT.